This TCR beta chain was captured in a study of T cells in Graves' hyperthyroidism and ophthalmopathy. The CDR3 has 15 amino acids. From germline, CDR1 is MNHEY and CDR2 SMNVEV (reference sequence). V was cut by 3 bases and J by 1 base, with 9 bases left in between. Study findings and constraints: Researchers found most expanded thyroid clonotypes above 0.001 in blood as well.

Amplification yielded TCR beta CDR3 regions, with RNA transcripts as the source. Initially, a first-round RT-PCR of the TCR CDR3 employed the HTBI primer set. Each CDR3 protein is one row after TCRdb ran MiXCR on the multiplex PCR reads. The sample consists of 350,000 to 400,000 distinct CDR3 sequences, about 15% of them appearing once. Details on this clonotype: No antigen is known for it. Given a much more abundant clone one base away, this may be a read error.

The chain is built from TRBV27 and TRBJ2-2; the D gene is possibly TRBD1 (5 bases). The sequence derives from a woman under 40 with Graves' hyperthyroidism. Source material: blood. CDR3 DNA sequence: TGTGCCAGCAGTTTGGACATGGTGAACACCGGGGAGCTGTTTTTT. This codes for CASSLDMVNTGELFF.